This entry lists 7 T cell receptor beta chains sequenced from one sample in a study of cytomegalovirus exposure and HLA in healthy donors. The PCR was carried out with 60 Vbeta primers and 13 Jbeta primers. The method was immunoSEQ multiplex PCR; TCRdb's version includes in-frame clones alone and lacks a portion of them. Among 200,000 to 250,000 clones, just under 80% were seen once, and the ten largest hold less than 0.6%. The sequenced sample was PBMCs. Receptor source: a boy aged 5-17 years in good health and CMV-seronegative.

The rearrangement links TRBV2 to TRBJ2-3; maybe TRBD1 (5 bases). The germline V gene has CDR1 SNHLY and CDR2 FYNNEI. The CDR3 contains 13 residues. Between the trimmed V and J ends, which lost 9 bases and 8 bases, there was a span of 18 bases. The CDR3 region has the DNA TGTGCCAGTGGGGCGCTAGTCTACCTTACGCAGTATTTT. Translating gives CASGALVYLTQYF.

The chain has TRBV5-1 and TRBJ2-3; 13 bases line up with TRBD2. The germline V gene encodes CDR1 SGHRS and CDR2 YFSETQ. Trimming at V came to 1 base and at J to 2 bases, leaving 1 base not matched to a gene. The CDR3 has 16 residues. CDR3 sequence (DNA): TGCGCCAGCAGCTTGACTAGCGGGGGGGACACAGATACGCAGTATTTT. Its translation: CASSLTSGGDTDTQYF.

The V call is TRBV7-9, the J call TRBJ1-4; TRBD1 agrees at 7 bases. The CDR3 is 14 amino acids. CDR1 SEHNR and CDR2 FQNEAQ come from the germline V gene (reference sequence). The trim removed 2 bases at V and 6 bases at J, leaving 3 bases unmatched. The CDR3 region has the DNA TGTGCCAGCAGCTTAACGACAGGGTATGAAAAACTGTTTTTT. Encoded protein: CASSLTTGYEKLFF.

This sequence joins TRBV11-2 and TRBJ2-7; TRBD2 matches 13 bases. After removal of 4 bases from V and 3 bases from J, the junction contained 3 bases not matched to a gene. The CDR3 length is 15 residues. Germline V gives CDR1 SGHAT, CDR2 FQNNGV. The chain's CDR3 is CASSSRLAGGYEQYF. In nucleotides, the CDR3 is TGTGCCAGCAGCTCCCGACTAGCGGGAGGCTACGAGCAGTACTTC.

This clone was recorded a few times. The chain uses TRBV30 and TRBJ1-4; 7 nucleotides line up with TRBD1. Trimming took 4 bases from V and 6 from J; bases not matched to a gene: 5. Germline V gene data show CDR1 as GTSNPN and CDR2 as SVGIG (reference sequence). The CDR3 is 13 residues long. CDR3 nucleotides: TGTGCCTGGAACCGGGACAGAGATGAAAAACTGTTTTTT. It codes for CAWNRDRDEKLFF.

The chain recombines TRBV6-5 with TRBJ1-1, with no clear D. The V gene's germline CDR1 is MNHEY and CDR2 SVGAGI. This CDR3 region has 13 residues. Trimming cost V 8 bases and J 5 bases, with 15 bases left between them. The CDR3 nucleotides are TGTGCCAGCCTTGGAGTACGGGGAACTGAAGCTTTCTTT. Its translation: CASLGVRGTEAFF.

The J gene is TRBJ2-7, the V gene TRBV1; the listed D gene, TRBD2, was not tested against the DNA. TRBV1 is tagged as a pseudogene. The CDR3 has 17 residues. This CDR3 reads CTSSHPTLAGDSYEQYF. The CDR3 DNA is TGCACCAGCAGCCATCCTACTCTAGCGGGAGACTCCTACGAGCAGTACTTC.